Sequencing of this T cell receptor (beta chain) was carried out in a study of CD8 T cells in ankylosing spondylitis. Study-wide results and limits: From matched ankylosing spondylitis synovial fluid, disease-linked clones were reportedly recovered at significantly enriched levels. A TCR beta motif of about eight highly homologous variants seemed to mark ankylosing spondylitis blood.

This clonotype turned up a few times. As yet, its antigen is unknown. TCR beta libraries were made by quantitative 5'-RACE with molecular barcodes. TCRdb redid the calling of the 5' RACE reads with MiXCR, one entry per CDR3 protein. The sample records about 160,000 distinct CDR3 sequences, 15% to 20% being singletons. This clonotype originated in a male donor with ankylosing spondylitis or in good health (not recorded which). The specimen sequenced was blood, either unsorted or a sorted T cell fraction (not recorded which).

The CDR3 protein is CASRSSPEADTQYF. DNA for the CDR3: TGCGCCAGCAGGAGTTCCCCGGAGGCAGATACGCAGTATTTT. This sequence joins TRBV5-1 and TRBJ2-3; a weak D match, TRBD2 (5 bases). The germline gives CDR1 SGHRS, CDR2 YFSETQ. Trimming stripped 5 bases from V and 4 bases from J, with 14 bases between. The CDR3 runs 14 residues.